This entry lists 23 T cell receptor beta chains sequenced from one sample in a study of blood T cell repertoires in COVID-19. The repertoire was sequenced with immunoSEQ multiplex PCR; TCRdb's copy has only in-frame clones and lacks some. The sample lists fewer than 400,000 clones; around 90% were seen once. Sequenced input: PBMCs or T cells enriched from blood (not recorded which). These TCRs come from a man aged 60 to 75 who had recovered from COVID-19.

J is TRBJ1-1 and V is TRBV18; TRBD1 agrees at 10 bases. The CDR3 contains 15 residues. V trimming: 3 bases; J trimming: 4 bases; junction bases outside the gene matches: 5. Germline assignment: CDR1 KGHSH and CDR2 LQKENI. Here the CDR3 reads CASSPLGQGVTEAFF. The CDR3 nucleotides are TGTGCCAGCTCACCCCTCGGACAGGGGGTCACTGAAGCTTTCTTT.

This clone occurred once. In nucleotides, the CDR3 is TGTGCCAGCAGCCAAGAAGGGCTAGCGGGAGAGACTAGCACAGATACGCAGTATTTT. As protein: CASSQEGLAGETSTDTQYF. The V and J genes are TRBV3-1 (or the pseudogene TRBV3-2) and TRBJ2-3, with 10 bases fitting TRBD2. CDR1 is LGHDT, CDR2 YNNKEL, per germline (reference sequence). The CDR3 totals 19 residues. Losses at the gene ends were 0 bases for V and 0 bases for J; bases not matched to a gene: 9.

V gene TRBV5-5 combines with J gene TRBJ2-7, with 11 bases aligning to TRBD1. Trimming took 4 bases from V and 8 from J; bases not matched to a gene: 11. The V gene's germline CDR1 is SGHKS and CDR2 YYEKEE (reference sequence). This CDR3 has 15 amino acids. The CDR3 DNA reads as TGTGCCAGCAGCGTCGGACAGGGGGCCGCCGGCCAGCAGTACTTC. Protein sequence: CASSVGQGAAGQQYF.

The table lists this clone with a few counts. V and J are TRBV10-2 and TRBJ1-1; a possible D gene is TRBD1 (5 bases). The CDR3 consists of 14 residues. Trimming pared 6 bases from V and 4 bases from J, leaving 15 bases between. The germline CDR1 and CDR2 sequences are WSHSY and SAAADI. CDR3: CASSDYGTTTEAFF. DNA for the CDR3: TGCGCCAGCAGCGATTACGGGACTACCACTGAAGCTTTCTTT.

The chain links TRBV24-1 to TRBJ2-3; 7 nucleotides agree with TRBD1. CDR3 length: 15 residues. The ends lost 4 bases at V and 4 bases at J; junction bases unmatched: 7. Germline V gene sequence: CDR1 KGHDR, CDR2 SFDVKD. As DNA, the CDR3 is TGTGCCACCAGTGAACAGGGGAATCAGCCAGATACGCAGTATTTT. As protein: CATSEQGNQPDTQYF.

This sequence joins TRBV2 and TRBJ2-3; 9 bases map to TRBD2. The germline V gene encodes CDR1 SNHLY and CDR2 FYNNEI. V was clipped by 6 bases and J by 4 bases; unmatched bases: 5. The CDR3 has 14 amino acids. CDR3 residues: CASRPGLAADTQYF. The CDR3 DNA reads as TGTGCCAGCAGACCGGGACTAGCAGCAGATACGCAGTATTTT.

CDR3 nucleotide sequence: TGTGCCAGTAGTCCTAGGACTGCGCTTGCGGAGACCCAGTACTTC. It specifies CASSPRTALAETQYF. The V and J genes are TRBV19 and TRBJ2-5; D is perhaps TRBD2 (5 bases). CDR1 is LNHDA and CDR2 is SQIVND in the germline V gene (reference sequence). V lost 5 bases to trimming and J lost 5 bases, with 18 bases between them. CDR3 size: 15 residues. The variable domain in full, completed from reference TRBV19 and TRBJ2-5, reads DGGITQSPKYLFRKEGQNVTLSCEQNLNHDAMYWYRQDPGQGLRLIYYSQIVNDFQKGDIAEGYSVSREKKESFPLTVTSAQKNPTAFYLCASSPRTALAETQYFGPGTRLLVL.

The gene calls are TRBV5-5 and TRBJ2-3; 10 bases align to TRBD1. Germline values: CDR1 SGHKS, CDR2 YYEKEE (reference sequence). The V segment lost 6 bases and the J segment 4 bases; nucleotides outside the gene matches: 8. The CDR3 is 15 amino acids. CDR3 region: CASTPGQGRSDTQYF. In DNA, the CDR3 is TGTGCCAGCACCCCGGGACAGGGGCGTTCAGATACGCAGTATTTT.

V and J are TRBV18 and TRBJ2-2; 7 bases fit TRBD1. The CDR3 length is 15 residues. Germline CDR1 KGHSH, CDR2 LQKENI. V was pared by 3 bases and J by 6 bases, with 7 bases of the junction left unmatched. CDR3 amino acids: CASSPGQRTSGELFF. In nucleotides, the CDR3 is TGTGCCAGCTCACCGGGACAGAGAACGTCCGGGGAGCTGTTTTTT.

This clone was picked up one time. The chain links TRBV5-1 to TRBJ2-3; TRBD2 aligns across 9 bases. The CDR3 length is 16 residues. Per germline, CDR1 SGHRS and CDR2 YFSETQ. The V and J ends lost 2 bases and 4 bases, in that order; junction bases with no gene match: 8. This chain's CDR3 is CASSLWGTSLPDTQYF. The CDR3 DNA is TGCGCCAGCAGCTTATGGGGGACTAGCCTCCCAGATACGCAGTATTTT.

This chain links TRBV2 with TRBJ2-1, with 8 bases fitting TRBD2. CDR1 is SNHLY and CDR2 is FYNNEI in the germline V gene. Trimming at V came to 8 bases and at J to 4 bases, leaving 10 bases not matched to a gene. The CDR3 contains 15 residues. CDR3 amino acids: CASPPTSGSYNEQFF. CDR3 DNA sequence: TGTGCCAGCCCCCCCACCAGCGGGAGTTACAATGAGCAGTTCTTC.

The chain carries TRBV7-8 and TRBJ2-7; 9 bases line up with TRBD2. The ends lost 6 bases at V and 4 bases at J; junction bases unmatched: 4. This CDR3 spans 13 amino acids. Germline V CDR1 and CDR2: SGHVS, FQNEAQ. This CDR3 reads CASSQTSGYEQYF. In DNA form, the CDR3 reads TGTGCCAGCAGTCAAACTAGCGGGTACGAGCAGTACTTC.

This sequence joins TRBV4-3 and TRBJ2-1; TRBD2 matches 11 bases. J gave up 4 bases and V 0 bases, and 2 bases lay outside the gene matches. The CDR3 length is 16 residues. Germline-derived CDR1 and CDR2 are LGHNA and YSLEER. DNA for the CDR3: TGCGCCAGCAGCCAAGATTCTAGCGGGGGGTACAATGAGCAGTTCTTC. It codes for CASSQDSSGGYNEQFF.

The chain links TRBV6-2 or TRBV6-3 to TRBJ2-7; 11 bases fit TRBD1. Trimming cost V 4 bases and J 3 bases; bases outside gene matches: 5. The germline gives CDR1 MNHEY, CDR2 SVGEGT. The CDR3 length is 15 residues. The CDR3 DNA follows: TGTGCCAGCAGTTCCGCCGGGACAGGGGGCTACGAGCAGTACTTC. Its protein is CASSSAGTGGYEQYF.

The rearrangement joins TRBV28 to TRBJ1-1; D may be TRBD1 (6 bases). Deletions cut 5 bases from V and 4 bases from J, with 17 bases between. The CDR3 spans 15 residues. Germline CDR1 reads MDHEN; CDR2 reads SYDVKM. The CDR3 sequence: CASSPARGWGTEAFF. CDR3 coding DNA: TGTGCCAGCAGTCCGGCGAGGGGGTGGGGCACTGAAGCTTTCTTT. Using reference TRBV28 and TRBJ1-1 for the parts outside the CDR3, the full variable domain is DVKVTQSSRYLVKRTGEKVFLECVQDMDHENMFWYRQDPGLGLRLIYFSYDVKMKEKGDIPEGYSVSREKKERFSLILESASTNQTSMYLCASSPARGWGTEAFFGQGTRLTVV.

V is TRBV4-1 and J is TRBJ1-2; possible D gene TRBD1, 5 bases. Germline loops: CDR1 MGHRA, CDR2 YSYEKL. There are 15 residues in the CDR3. Between the trimmed V and J ends, which lost 0 bases and 7 bases, there was a span of 15 bases. CDR3 nucleotides: TGCGCCAGCAGCCAAGAAACAGGTGCCCTTCGTGGCTACACCTTC. This encodes CASSQETGALRGYTF.

J is TRBJ2-3 and V is TRBV18; a weak D match, TRBD1 (6 bases). CDR1 and CDR2 from the germline V gene are KGHSH and LQKENI. The CDR3 spans 12 residues. V lost 3 bases to trimming and J lost 7 bases, with 8 bases between them. CDR3 protein: CASSPDRHTQYF. CDR3 coding DNA: TGTGCCAGCTCACCCGACAGGCATACGCAGTATTTT.

The J gene is TRBJ2-3, the V gene TRBV7-2, with D possibly being TRBD1 (5 bases). This CDR3 region has 14 residues. Deletions cut 5 bases from V and 4 bases from J, with 13 bases between. The germline V gene encodes CDR1 SGHTA and CDR2 FQGNSA. The CDR3 loop is CASSTTVQADTQYF. CDR3 DNA sequence: TGTGCCAGCAGCACGACAGTTCAGGCAGATACGCAGTATTTT.

The chain links TRBV5-1 to TRBJ1-1; 9 positions match TRBD1. The CDR3 spans 13 residues. CDR1 is SGHRS and CDR2 is YFSETQ in the germline V gene. V shed 4 bases, J shed 6 bases, and the junction held 4 bases outside the gene matches. CDR3 DNA sequence: TGCGCCAGCAGCGTCACAGGGGGCGCTGAAGCTTTCTTT. Translation: CASSVTGGAEAFF.

This chain links TRBV2 with TRBJ2-3, with TRBD1 as a possible D gene (5 bases). The CDR3 covers 16 residues. The V and J ends lost 4 bases and 3 bases respectively, with 17 bases between them. The germline CDR1 and CDR2 sequences are SNHLY and FYNNEI. CDR3 sequence (DNA): TGTGCCAGCAGTGTTCGAAGGGGCGCATTAACAGATACGCAGTATTTT. Translation: CASSVRRGALTDTQYF.

The table lists this clone with a count of one. The J gene is TRBJ1-1, the V gene TRBV7-3, with 7 bases lining up with TRBD1. This CDR3 has 15 amino acids. Germline values: CDR1 SGHTA, CDR2 FQGTGA. Trimming removed 2 bases from V and 4 bases from J; junction bases left unmatched: 7. The CDR3 is CASSLPTGISTEAFF. The CDR3 bases are TGTGCCAGCAGCTTACCGACAGGGATAAGCACTGAAGCTTTCTTT. Full variable domain (missing parts from reference TRBV7-3 and TRBJ1-1): GAGVSQTPSNKVTEKGKYVELRCDPISGHTALYWYRQSLGQGPEFLIYFQGTGAADDSGLPNDRFFAVRPEGSVSTLKIQRTERGDSAVYLCASSLPTGISTEAFFGQGTRLTVV.

CDR3 region: CASSHGQRISGNTIYF. DNA of the CDR3: TGTGCCAGCAGTCACGGACAGCGCATCTCTGGAAACACCATATATTTT. The chain recombines TRBV6-2 or TRBV6-3 with TRBJ1-3, with a tentative D call TRBD1 (6 bases). Trimming cost V 5 bases and J 0 bases, with 14 bases left between them. Germline-derived CDR1 and CDR2 are MNHEY and SVGEGT. The CDR3 is 16 amino acids.

The chain is built from TRBV6-2 or TRBV6-3 and TRBJ2-7; no clear D. This CDR3 has 15 amino acids. Germline assignment: CDR1 MNHEY and CDR2 SVGEGT. Trimming left V 6 bases short and J 3 bases short, with 18 bases between. The CDR3: CASSVELPRYYEQYF. DNA of the CDR3: TGTGCCAGCAGCGTTGAACTACCGAGATACTACGAGCAGTACTTC.